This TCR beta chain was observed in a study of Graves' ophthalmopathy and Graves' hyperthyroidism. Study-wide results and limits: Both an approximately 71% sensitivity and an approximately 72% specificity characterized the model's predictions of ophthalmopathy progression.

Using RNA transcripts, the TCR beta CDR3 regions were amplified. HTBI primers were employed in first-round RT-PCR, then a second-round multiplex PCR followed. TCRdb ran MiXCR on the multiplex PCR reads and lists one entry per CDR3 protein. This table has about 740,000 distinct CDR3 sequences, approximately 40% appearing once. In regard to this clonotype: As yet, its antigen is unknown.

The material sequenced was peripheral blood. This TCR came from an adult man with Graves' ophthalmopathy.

CDR3 coding DNA: TGTGCCACTTCCCCCGCTCGGGGGAGCCAGAACTATGGCTACACCTTC. Translation: CATSPARGSQNYGYTF. V is TRBV19 and J is TRBJ1-2, with D possibly matching TRBD1 (5 bases). V was cut by 10 bases and J by 2 bases, with 23 bases left in between. CDR1 LNHDA and CDR2 SQIVND come from the germline V gene (reference sequence). The CDR3 spans 16 residues.